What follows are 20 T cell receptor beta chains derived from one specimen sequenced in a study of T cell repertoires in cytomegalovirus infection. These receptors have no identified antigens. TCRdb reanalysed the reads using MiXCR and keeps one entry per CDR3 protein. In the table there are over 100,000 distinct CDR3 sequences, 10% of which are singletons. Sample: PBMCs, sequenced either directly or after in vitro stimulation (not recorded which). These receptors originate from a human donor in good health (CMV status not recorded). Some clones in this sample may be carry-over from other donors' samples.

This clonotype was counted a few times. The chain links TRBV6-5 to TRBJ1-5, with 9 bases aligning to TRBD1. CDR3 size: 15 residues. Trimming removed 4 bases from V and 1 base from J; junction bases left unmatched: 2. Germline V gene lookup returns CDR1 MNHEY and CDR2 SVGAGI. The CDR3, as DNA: TGTGCCAGCAGTTTGGACAGGGGAAGCAATCAGCCCCAGCATTTT. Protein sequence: CASSLDRGSNQPQHF.

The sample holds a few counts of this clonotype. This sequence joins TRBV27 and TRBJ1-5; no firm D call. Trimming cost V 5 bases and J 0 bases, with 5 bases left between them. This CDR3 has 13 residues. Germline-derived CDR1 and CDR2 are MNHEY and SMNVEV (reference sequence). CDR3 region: CASSPLSNQPQHF. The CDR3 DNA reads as TGTGCCAGCAGTCCCCTTAGCAATCAGCCCCAGCATTTT.

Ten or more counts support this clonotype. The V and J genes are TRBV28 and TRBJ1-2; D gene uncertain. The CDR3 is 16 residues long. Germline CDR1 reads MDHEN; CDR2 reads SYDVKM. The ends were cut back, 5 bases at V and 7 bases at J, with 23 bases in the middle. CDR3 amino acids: CASSPTRPAGSSGYTF. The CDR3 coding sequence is TGTGCCAGCAGTCCAACACGCCCGGCGGGCTCTAGTGGCTACACCTTC.

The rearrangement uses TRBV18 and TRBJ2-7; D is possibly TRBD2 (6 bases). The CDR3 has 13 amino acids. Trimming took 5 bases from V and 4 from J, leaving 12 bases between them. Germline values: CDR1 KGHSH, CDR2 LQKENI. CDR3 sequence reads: CASSGGSTYEQYV. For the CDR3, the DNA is TGTGCCAGCTCAGGGGGGTCGACTTACGAGCAGTACGTC.

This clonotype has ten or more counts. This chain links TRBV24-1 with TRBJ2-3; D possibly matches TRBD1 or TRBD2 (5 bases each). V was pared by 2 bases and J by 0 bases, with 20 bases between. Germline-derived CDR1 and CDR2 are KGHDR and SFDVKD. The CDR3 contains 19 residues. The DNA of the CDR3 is TGTGCCACCAGTGATTCCCGGGGCCCCAGTCGTTCAAGCACAGATACGCAGTATTTT. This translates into CATSDSRGPSRSSTDTQYF.

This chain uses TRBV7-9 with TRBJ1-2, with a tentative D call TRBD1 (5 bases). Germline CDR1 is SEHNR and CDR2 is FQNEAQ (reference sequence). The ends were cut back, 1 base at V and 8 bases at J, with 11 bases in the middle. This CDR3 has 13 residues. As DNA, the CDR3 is TGTGCCAGCAGCTTAGTTCTGACAGCAGGCTACACCTTC. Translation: CASSLVLTAGYTF.

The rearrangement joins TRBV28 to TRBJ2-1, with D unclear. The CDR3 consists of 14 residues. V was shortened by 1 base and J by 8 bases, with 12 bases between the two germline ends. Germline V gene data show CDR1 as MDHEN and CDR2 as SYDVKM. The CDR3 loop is CASSLLVAGDEQFF. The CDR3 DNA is TGTGCCAGCAGTTTATTGGTAGCTGGCGATGAGCAGTTCTTC.

The chain's CDR3 is CASSTPEAGSYNEQFF. CDR3 in DNA: TGTGCCAGTAGTACCCCCGAGGCGGGCTCCTACAATGAGCAGTTCTTC. The rearrangement joins TRBV19 to TRBJ2-1; possible D gene TRBD2, 5 bases. The germline V gene encodes CDR1 LNHDA and CDR2 SQIVND (reference sequence). This CDR3 spans 16 amino acids. Trimming left V 4 bases short and J 0 bases short, with 13 bases between.

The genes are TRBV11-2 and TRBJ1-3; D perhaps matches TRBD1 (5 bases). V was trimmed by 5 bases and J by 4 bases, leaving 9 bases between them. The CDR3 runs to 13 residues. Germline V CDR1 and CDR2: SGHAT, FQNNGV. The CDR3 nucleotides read TGTGCCAGCAGCGCGACAGAGGGAAACACCATATATTTT. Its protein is CASSATEGNTIYF.

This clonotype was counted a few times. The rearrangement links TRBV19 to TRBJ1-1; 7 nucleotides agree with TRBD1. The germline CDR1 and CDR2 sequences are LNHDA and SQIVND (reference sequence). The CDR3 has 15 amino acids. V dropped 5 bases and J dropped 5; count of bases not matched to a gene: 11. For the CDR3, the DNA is TGTGCCAGTAGTGATCGACAGGGCCTGCGTACTGAAGCTTTCTTT. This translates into CASSDRQGLRTEAFF.

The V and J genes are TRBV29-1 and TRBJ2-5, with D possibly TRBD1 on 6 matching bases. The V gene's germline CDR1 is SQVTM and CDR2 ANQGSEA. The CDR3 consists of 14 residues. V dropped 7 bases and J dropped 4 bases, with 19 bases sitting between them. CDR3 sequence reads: CSGTPGQTIETQYF. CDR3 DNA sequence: TGCAGCGGAACCCCAGGACAGACAATAGAGACCCAGTACTTC.

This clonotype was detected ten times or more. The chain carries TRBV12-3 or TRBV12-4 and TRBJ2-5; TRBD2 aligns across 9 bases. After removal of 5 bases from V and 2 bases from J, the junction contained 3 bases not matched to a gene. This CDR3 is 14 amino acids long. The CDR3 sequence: CASSRLAVQETQYF. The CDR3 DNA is TGTGCCAGCAGTCGACTAGCGGTTCAAGAGACCCAGTACTTC.

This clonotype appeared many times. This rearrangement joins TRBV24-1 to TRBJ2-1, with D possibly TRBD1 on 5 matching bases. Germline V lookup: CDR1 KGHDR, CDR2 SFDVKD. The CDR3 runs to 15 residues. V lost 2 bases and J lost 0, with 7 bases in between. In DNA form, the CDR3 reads TGTGCCACCAGTGATTCAGGGTACTCCTACAATGAGCAGTTCTTC. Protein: CATSDSGYSYNEQFF.

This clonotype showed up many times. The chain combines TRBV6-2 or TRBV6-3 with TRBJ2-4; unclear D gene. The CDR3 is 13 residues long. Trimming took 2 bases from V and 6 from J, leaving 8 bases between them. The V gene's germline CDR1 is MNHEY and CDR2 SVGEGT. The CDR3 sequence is CASSYGVGNIQYF. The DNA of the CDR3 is TGTGCCAGCAGTTACGGCGTGGGAAACATTCAGTACTTC.

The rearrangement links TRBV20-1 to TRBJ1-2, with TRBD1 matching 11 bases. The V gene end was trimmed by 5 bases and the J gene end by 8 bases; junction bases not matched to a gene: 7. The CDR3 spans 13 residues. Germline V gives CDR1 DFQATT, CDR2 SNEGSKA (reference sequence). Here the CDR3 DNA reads TGCAGTGCTTACGGACAGGGGGCAAAAGGCTACACCTTC. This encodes CSAYGQGAKGYTF.

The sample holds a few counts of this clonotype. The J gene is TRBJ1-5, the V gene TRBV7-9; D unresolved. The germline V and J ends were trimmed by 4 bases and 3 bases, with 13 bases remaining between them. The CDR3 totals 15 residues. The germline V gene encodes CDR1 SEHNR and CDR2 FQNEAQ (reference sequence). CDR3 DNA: TGTGCCAGCAGCTCACCCGGGTCTATCAATCAGCCCCAGCATTTT. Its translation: CASSSPGSINQPQHF.

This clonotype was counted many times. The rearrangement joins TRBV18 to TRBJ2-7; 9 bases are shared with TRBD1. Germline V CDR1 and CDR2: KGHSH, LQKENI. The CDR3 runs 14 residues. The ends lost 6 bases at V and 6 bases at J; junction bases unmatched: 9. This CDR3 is CASSPGQGFGEQYF. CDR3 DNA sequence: TGTGCCAGCTCTCCGGGACAGGGTTTCGGCGAGCAGTACTTC. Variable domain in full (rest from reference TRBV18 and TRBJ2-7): NAGVMQNPRHLVRRRGQEARLRCSPMKGHSHVYWYRQLPEEGLKFMVYLQKENIIDESGMPKERFSAEFPKEGPSILRIQQVVRGDSAAYFCASSPGQGFGEQYFGPGTRLTVT.

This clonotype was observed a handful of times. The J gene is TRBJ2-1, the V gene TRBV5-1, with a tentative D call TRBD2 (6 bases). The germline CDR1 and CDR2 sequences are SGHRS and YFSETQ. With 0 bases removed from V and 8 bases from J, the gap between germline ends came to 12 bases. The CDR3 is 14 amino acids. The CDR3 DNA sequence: TGCGCCAGCAGCTTGGTGGCGCGGGACGATGAGCAGTTCTTC. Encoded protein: CASSLVARDDEQFF.

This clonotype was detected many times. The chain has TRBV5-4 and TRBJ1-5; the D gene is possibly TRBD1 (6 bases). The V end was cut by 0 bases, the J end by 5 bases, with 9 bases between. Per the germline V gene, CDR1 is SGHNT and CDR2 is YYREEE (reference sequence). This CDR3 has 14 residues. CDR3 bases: TGTGCCAGCAGCTTGGACAGGGCGGATCAGCCCCAGCATTTT. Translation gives CASSLDRADQPQHF.

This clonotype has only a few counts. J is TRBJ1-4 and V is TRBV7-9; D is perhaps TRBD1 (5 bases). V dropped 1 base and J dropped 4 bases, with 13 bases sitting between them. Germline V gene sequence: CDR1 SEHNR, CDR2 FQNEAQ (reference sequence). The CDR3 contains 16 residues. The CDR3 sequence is CASSLELMGDNEKLFF. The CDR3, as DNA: TGTGCCAGCAGCTTAGAATTGATGGGGGATAATGAAAAACTGTTTTTT.